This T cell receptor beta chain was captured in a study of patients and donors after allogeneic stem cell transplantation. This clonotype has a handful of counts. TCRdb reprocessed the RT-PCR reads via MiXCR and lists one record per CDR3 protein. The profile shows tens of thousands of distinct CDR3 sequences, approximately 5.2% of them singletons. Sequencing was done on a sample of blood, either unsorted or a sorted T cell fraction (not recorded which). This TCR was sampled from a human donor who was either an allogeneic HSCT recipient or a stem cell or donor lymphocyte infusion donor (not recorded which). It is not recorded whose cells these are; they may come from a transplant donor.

The CDR3, as DNA: TGTGCCAGCAGCTTGGCACCGGGTCTGGTTGATACGCAGTATTTT. It is translated as CASSLAPGLVDTQYF. V and J are TRBV5-6 and TRBJ2-3; D is uncertain. V was trimmed by 0 bases and J by 6 bases, leaving 14 bases between them. CDR3 length: 15 amino acids. The germline V gene has CDR1 SGHDT and CDR2 YYEEEE.